Reported below is one T cell receptor beta chain. This receptor's antigen is unknown. Base qualities are not at hand, and no much larger clone is one base apart. The data were obtained in a study of blood T cell repertoires in COVID-19 (dated by TCRdb to about 2020). Regarding the study in general: Samples covering the acute and convalescent phases of COVID-19 were provided by collaborators in the United States, Italy and Spain. The material from the prospective study consisted of cDNA or gDNA derived from T cells, B-cell-depleted T cells, or PBMCs. Samples came from the ongoing ImmuneRACE study (first 160 participants) plus 1,254 subjects from 6 global collaborators. Nearly every sample came with metadata listing a de-identified subject ID, COVID-19 status, age in years and sex. HLA class I and class II types, where available, came from metadata supplied by the sample provider rather than from assay-based typing. Subjects who had been exposed to COVID-19, were actively infected with it, or had recovered from it provided the deeply sampled blood TCRbeta repertoires that made up the dataset. The repertoires were released in a freely available public database meant as a resource for research on the immune response to SARS-CoV-2.

TCRbeta CDR3 regions were amplified from genomic DNA by means of the immunoSEQ Assay, a bias-controlled multiplex PCR. Under the source paper's analysis protocol: Nucleated cell counts per sample were estimated from amplification of reference gene primers within the assay. Sequence reads were collapsed and filtered to measure the absolute abundance of every unique TCRbeta CDR3 rearrangement. For each sample, productive Simpson clonality was calculated as the square root of Simpson's diversity index across productive rearrangements. The clones in this table, taken by TCRdb from immuneACCESS, are in-frame only. Not every clone is retained; where verified, under half of the shortfall comes from an unresolved V gene, and the cause of the rest is unknown. That table furnishes V, J and clone size, whereas the DNA furnished D and trimming. Recorded for this sample are roughly 250,000 clones; 85% to 90% of them occurred a single time. The ten top clones hold more than 10% of the sample.

CDR1 and CDR2 are read off the germline V gene as SNHLY and FYNNEI. The CDR3 sequence holds 17 residues, the cysteine and phenylalanine included. The kept DNA is CDR3 alone, 51 bases in frame from the first base. V loses 6 bases at its end and J loses 4 bases; junction bases beyond the gene matches: 15. One collaborating source in Seattle enrolled patients while the patients were actively infected and followed the patients over time throughout the course of disease. Whole blood was collected in K2EDTA tubes by collaborating institutions according to the institutions' own protocols. For TCRbeta analysis, collaborators shipped samples as frozen whole blood, isolated PBMCs, or DNA extracted from either of those sample types. General conclusions and limits of the study: How much clinical and demographic metadata was included differed by source and by participant, and the metadata was provided uncurated.

This clonotype originated in a woman aged 25-40 years with COVID-19, enrolled during active disease. Sequenced material: peripheral blood. The chain uses TRBV2 and TRBJ2-3, with 8 central nucleotides matching TRBD2. The DNA is TGTGCCAGCAGGAACCCTCCGGGTAGCGGGGAGGCAGATACGCAGTATTTT. This codes for CASRNPPGSGEADTQYF. Here the CDR3 is joined to the reference TRBV2 and TRBJ2-3 genes, and the full variable domain is: EPEVTQTPSHQVTQMGQEVILRCVPISNHLYFYWYRQILGQKVEFLVSFYNNEISEKSEIFDDQFSVERPDGSNFTLKIRSTKLEDSAMYFCASRNPPGSGEADTQYFGPGTRLTVL.